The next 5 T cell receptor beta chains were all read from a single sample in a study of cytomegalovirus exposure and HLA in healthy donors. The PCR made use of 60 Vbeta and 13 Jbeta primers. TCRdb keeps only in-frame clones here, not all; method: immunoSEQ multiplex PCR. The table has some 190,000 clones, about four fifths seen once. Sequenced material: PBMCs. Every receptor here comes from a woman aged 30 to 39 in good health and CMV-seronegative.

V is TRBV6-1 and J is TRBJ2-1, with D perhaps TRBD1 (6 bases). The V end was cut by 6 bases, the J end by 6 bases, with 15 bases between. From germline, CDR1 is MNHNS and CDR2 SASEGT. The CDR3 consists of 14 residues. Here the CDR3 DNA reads TGTGCCAGCAGCCGGGACACAACGGGCAATGAGCAGTTCTTC. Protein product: CASSRDTTGNEQFF.

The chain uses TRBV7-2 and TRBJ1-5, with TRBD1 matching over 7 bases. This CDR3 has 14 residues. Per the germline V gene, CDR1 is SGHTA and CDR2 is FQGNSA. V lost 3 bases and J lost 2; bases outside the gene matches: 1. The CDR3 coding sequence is TGTGCCAGCAGCTTCGGGACAGGCAATCAGCCCCAGCATTTT. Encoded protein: CASSFGTGNQPQHF.

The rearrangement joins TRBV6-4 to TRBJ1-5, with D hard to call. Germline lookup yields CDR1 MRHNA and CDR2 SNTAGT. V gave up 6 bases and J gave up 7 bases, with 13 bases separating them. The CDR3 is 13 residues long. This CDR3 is CASRMTEGQPQHF. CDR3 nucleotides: TGTGCCAGCAGGATGACCGAGGGACAGCCCCAGCATTTT.

The CDR3 DNA reads TGTGCCAGCAGTTACTCGGCAACAGGGGGCTCTTATGGCTACACCTTC. Translated, it gives CASSYSATGGSYGYTF. The rearrangement links TRBV6-5 to TRBJ1-2, with 9 bases matching TRBD1. Germline V lookup: CDR1 MNHEY, CDR2 SVGAGI. V shed 0 bases and J 5 bases; nucleotides not matched to a gene: 7. The CDR3 sequence is 16 residues long.

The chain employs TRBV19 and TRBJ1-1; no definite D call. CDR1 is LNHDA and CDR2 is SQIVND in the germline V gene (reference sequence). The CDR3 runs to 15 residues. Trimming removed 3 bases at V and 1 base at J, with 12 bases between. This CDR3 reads CASSIGWGGNTEAFF. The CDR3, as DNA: TGTGCCAGTAGTATTGGTTGGGGAGGGAACACTGAAGCTTTCTTT.